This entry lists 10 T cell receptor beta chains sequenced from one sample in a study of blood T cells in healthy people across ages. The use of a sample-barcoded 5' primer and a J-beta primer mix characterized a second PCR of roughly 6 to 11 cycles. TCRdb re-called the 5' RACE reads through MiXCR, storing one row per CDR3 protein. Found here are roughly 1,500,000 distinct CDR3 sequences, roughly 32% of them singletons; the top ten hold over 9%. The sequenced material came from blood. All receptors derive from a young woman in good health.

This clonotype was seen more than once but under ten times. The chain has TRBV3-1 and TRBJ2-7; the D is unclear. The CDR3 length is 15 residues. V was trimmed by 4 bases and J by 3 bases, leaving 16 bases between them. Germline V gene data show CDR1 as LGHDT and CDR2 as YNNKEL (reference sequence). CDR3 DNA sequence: TGTGCCAGCAGCCCTCCCCTAGGTGGGGTCTACGAGCAGTACTTC. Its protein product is CASSPPLGGVYEQYF.

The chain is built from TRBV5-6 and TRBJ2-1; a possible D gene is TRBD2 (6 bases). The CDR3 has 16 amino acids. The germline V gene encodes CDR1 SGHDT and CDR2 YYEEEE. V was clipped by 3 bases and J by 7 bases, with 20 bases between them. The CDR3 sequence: CASSWSWSGVVNEQFF. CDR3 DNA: TGTGCCAGCAGCTGGAGTTGGTCGGGAGTTGTGAATGAGCAGTTCTTC.

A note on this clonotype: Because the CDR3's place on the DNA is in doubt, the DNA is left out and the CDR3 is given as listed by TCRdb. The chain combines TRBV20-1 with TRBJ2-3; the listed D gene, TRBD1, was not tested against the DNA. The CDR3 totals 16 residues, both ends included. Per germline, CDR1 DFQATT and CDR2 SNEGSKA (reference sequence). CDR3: CSARDWGTGAGDTEYF.

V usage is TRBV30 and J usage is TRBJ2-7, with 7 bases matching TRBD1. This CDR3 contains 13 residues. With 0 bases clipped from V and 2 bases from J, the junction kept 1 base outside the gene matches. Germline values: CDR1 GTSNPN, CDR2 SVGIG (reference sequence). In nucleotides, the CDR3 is TGTGCCTGGAGTGTACAGGGGCCCTACGAGCAGTACTTC. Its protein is CAWSVQGPYEQYF.

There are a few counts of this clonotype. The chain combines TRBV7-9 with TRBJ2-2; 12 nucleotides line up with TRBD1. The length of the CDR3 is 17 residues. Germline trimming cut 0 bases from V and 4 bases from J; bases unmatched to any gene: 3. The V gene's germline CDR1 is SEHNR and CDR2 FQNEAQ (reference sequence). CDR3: CASSLAGTGGLTGELFF. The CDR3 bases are TGTGCCAGCAGCTTAGCGGGGACAGGGGGCCTCACCGGGGAGCTGTTTTTT.

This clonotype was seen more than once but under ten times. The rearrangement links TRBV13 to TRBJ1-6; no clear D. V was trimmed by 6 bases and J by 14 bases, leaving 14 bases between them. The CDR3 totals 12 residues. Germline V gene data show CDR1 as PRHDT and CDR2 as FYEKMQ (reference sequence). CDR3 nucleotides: TGTGCCAGCAGTTTGGGCCTTTTCACCCTCCACTTT. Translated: CASSLGLFTLHF. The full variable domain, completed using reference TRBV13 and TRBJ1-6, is AAGVIQSPRHLIKEKRETATLKCYPIPRHDTVYWYQQGPGQDPQFLISFYEKMQSDKGSIPDRFSAQQFSDYHSELNMSSLELGDSALYFCASSLGLFTLHFGNGTRLTVT.

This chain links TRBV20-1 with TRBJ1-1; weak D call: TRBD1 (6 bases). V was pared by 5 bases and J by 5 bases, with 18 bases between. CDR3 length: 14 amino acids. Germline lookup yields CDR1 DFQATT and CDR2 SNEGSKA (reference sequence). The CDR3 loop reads CSAPGTSGGTEAFF. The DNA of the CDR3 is TGCAGTGCTCCCGGGACATCCGGGGGGACTGAAGCTTTCTTT.

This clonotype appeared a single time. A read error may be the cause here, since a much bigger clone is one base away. The CDR3 nucleotides are TGTGCCACACAGGACCGAAAGATCCAAGAGACCCAGTTCTTC. It encodes CATQDRKIQETQFF. The rearrangement uses TRBV10-3 and TRBJ2-1, with D possibly matching TRBD1 (5 bases). V was clipped by 10 bases and J by 13 bases, with 26 bases between them. CDR1 ENHRY and CDR2 SYGVKD come from the germline V gene. This CDR3 has 14 amino acids.

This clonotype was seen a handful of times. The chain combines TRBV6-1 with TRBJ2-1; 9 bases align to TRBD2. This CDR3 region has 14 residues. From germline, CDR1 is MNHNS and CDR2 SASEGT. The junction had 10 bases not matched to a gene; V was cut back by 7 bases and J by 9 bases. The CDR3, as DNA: TGTGCCAGCATCGAACGGGCGGGGGGGTCTGAGCAGTTCTTC. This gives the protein CASIERAGGSEQFF.

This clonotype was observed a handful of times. CDR3 region: CASTHTGGLGEQYF. As DNA, the CDR3 is TGTGCCAGCACCCACACGGGGGGATTAGGCGAGCAGTACTTC. V gene TRBV27 combines with J gene TRBJ2-5; 7 bases are a match to TRBD2. The assigned J gene may be wrong: the sequence end matches TRBJ2-7 better. The length of the CDR3 is 14 residues. Germline CDR1 reads MNHEY; CDR2 reads SMNVEV (reference sequence).